Listed below are T cell receptor beta chains from one sample, sequenced in a study of radiation and T cells in renal cell carcinoma. Assay used: immunoSEQ multiplex PCR; TCRdb lists only in-frame clones, some missing. Found here are some 16,000 clones, approximately 58% of them singletons; the top ten hold around 9.5%. This specimen consisted of tumor tissue, obtained from a patient whose treatment was nephrectomy without radiotherapy. These receptors were obtained from a man aged 40-49 years with renal cell carcinoma. Both conserved end residues are part of each CDR3. The D gene is left open where the match is weak. A clone size is listed for some rows: how often the clone was seen (once, few, many), or a class if it is expanded.

cdr3_length: 15; clone_size: NA; d_call: NA; v_call: TRBV2; j_call: TRBJ1-1; cdr3_nt: TGTGCCAGCAGCGAACAGGGTTCCATGAACACTGAAGCTTTCTTT; cdr3_aa: CASSEQGSMNTEAFF
cdr3_length: 15; clone_size: NA; d_call: NA; v_call: TRBV5-5; j_call: TRBJ1-3; cdr3_nt: TGTGCCAGCAGCCGTGGGGGGGATGCTGGAAACACCATATATTTT; cdr3_aa: CASSRGGDAGNTIYF
cdr3_length: 14; clone_size: few; d_call: NA; v_call: TRBV19; j_call: TRBJ1-2; cdr3_nt: TGTGCCAGTAGTCCTGGTCGGCAAATCTATGGCTACACCTTC; cdr3_aa: CASSPGRQIYGYTF
cdr3_length: 13; clone_size: few; d_call: TRBD1; v_call: TRBV7-3; j_call: TRBJ1-6; cdr3_nt: TGTGCCAGCAGCCAGGGACAGGAATCACCCCTCCACTTT; cdr3_aa: CASSQGQESPLHF
cdr3_length: 14; clone_size: few; d_call: NA; v_call: TRBV9; j_call: TRBJ1-2; cdr3_nt: TGTGCCAGCAGCGTAGGTGTGTCCATATATGGCTACACCTTC; cdr3_aa: CASSVGVSIYGYTF
cdr3_length: 15; clone_size: NA; d_call: NA; v_call: TRBV21-1; j_call: TRBJ1-2; cdr3_nt: TGTGCCAGCAGCCCCCGGACAGGGGATGCGAATGGCTACACCTTC; cdr3_aa: CASSPRTGDANGYTF
cdr3_length: 12; clone_size: NA; d_call: TRBD1; v_call: TRBV2; j_call: TRBJ1-5; cdr3_nt: TGTGCCAGCAGTGAACGGACAGGGAAAAAGCATTTT; cdr3_aa: CASSERTGKKHF
cdr3_length: 13; clone_size: NA; d_call: TRBD1; v_call: TRBV7-9; j_call: TRBJ1-2; cdr3_nt: TGTGCCAGCAGCCCAACAGGGGGCTATGGCTACACCTTC; cdr3_aa: CASSPTGGYGYTF
cdr3_length: 14; clone_size: few; d_call: NA; v_call: TRBV28; j_call: TRBJ1-2; cdr3_nt: TGTGCCAGCAGTATCCTATTAGGCGACTATGGCTACACCTTC; cdr3_aa: CASSILLGDYGYTF
cdr3_length: 14; clone_size: NA; d_call: NA; v_call: TRBV6-1; j_call: TRBJ1-5; cdr3_nt: TGTGCCAGCTCTAGGGCGGGGGGGCCGGAGCCCCAGCATTTT; cdr3_aa: CASSRAGGPEPQHF
cdr3_length: 14; clone_size: once; d_call: NA; v_call: TRBV9; j_call: TRBJ1-4; cdr3_nt: TGTGCCAGCAGCGTTCCAGGGGAGGGAGAAAAACTGTTTTTT; cdr3_aa: CASSVPGEGEKLFF
cdr3_length: 12; clone_size: few; d_call: NA; v_call: TRBV10-3; j_call: TRBJ1-1; cdr3_nt: TGTGCCATCAGGACAGGGAACACTGAAGCTTTCTTT; cdr3_aa: CAIRTGNTEAFF
cdr3_length: 15; clone_size: NA; d_call: NA; v_call: TRBV5-5; j_call: TRBJ2-7; cdr3_nt: TGTGCCAGCAGTCCGTCAAGGGGTCGGGCGTCCGAGCAGTACTTC; cdr3_aa: CASSPSRGRASEQYF
cdr3_length: 15; clone_size: NA; d_call: NA; v_call: TRBV18; j_call: TRBJ1-5; cdr3_nt: TGTGCCAGCTCACCGGATGGACAGAGCAATCAGCCCCAGCATTTT; cdr3_aa: CASSPDGQSNQPQHF
cdr3_length: 13; clone_size: NA; d_call: NA; v_call: TRBV5-5; j_call: TRBJ2-5; cdr3_nt: TGTGCCAGCAGCCCGAGGACAGGGAGGGAGCAGTACTTC; cdr3_aa: CASSPRTGREQYF
cdr3_length: 14; clone_size: medium-sized; d_call: NA; v_call: TRBV7-9; j_call: TRBJ1-6; cdr3_nt: TGTGCCAGCAGCTTCGGACTGCTTAATTCACCCCTCCACTTT; cdr3_aa: CASSFGLLNSPLHF
cdr3_length: 14; clone_size: NA; d_call: TRBD2; v_call: TRBV27; j_call: TRBJ2-7; cdr3_nt: TGTGCCAGCAGTGGGGGGGAGCGCCCCTACGAGCAGTACTTC; cdr3_aa: CASSGGERPYEQYF
cdr3_length: 16; clone_size: NA; d_call: NA; v_call: TRBV19; j_call: TRBJ2-7; cdr3_nt: TGTGCCAGTAGTATTGGGGTAGGTCCCCAATCCTACGAGCAGTACTTC; cdr3_aa: CASSIGVGPQSYEQYF
cdr3_length: 13; clone_size: NA; d_call: TRBD1; v_call: TRBV6-5; j_call: TRBJ1-2; cdr3_nt: TGTGCCAGCAGGGGGGACAGGGACTATGGCTACACCTTC; cdr3_aa: CASRGDRDYGYTF
cdr3_length: 14; clone_size: NA; d_call: TRBD1; v_call: TRBV9; j_call: TRBJ2-5; cdr3_nt: TGTGCCAGCAGCGTAGGAGGGGGCCTTCAGACCCAGTACTTC; cdr3_aa: CASSVGGGLQTQYF
cdr3_length: 17; clone_size: NA; d_call: TRBD1; v_call: TRBV7-9; j_call: TRBJ2-7; cdr3_nt: TGTGCCAGCAGCTCTCCAGGTCGGGACAGGGGCTCCTACGAGCAGTACTTC; cdr3_aa: CASSSPGRDRGSYEQYF
cdr3_length: 15; clone_size: few; d_call: TRBD1; v_call: TRBV2; j_call: TRBJ1-6; cdr3_nt: TGTGCCAGCAGTGAAAGGGACAGGGGTAATTCACCCCTCCACTTT; cdr3_aa: CASSERDRGNSPLHF
cdr3_length: 15; clone_size: NA; d_call: TRBD1; v_call: TRBV7-2; j_call: TRBJ1-6; cdr3_nt: TGTGCCAGCAGCTTAGAGACAGGGCGCAATTCACCCCTCCACTTT; cdr3_aa: CASSLETGRNSPLHF
cdr3_length: 13; clone_size: medium-sized; d_call: NA; v_call: TRBV28; j_call: TRBJ2-7; cdr3_nt: TGTGCCAGCAGATTGACCCCGTCCTACGAGCAGTACTTC; cdr3_aa: CASRLTPSYEQYF
cdr3_length: 14; clone_size: NA; d_call: NA; v_call: TRBV11-1; j_call: TRBJ1-1; cdr3_nt: TGTGCCAGCAGCCGCCAGCTGAGGAACACTGAAGCTTTCTTT; cdr3_aa: CASSRQLRNTEAFF
cdr3_length: 19; clone_size: NA; d_call: NA; v_call: TRBV7-9; j_call: TRBJ2-1; cdr3_nt: TGTGCCAGCAGCTTAGTTCCCCTCGTCAGCCTGGGCCCTTACAATGAGCAGTTCTTC; cdr3_aa: CASSLVPLVSLGPYNEQFF
cdr3_length: 11; clone_size: few; d_call: NA; v_call: TRBV7-2; j_call: TRBJ1-2; cdr3_nt: TGTGCCAGCAGCTCTACGGGGGTGTACACCTTC; cdr3_aa: CASSSTGVYTF